These 25 T cell receptor beta chains were sequenced from one sample in a study of T cells in Graves' hyperthyroidism and ophthalmopathy. The source material, RNA transcripts, was used to amplify TCR beta CDR3 regions. HTBI primers were the set used in a first-round RT-PCR of the TCR CDR3. TCRdb reprocessed the multiplex PCR reads with MiXCR, giving one entry per CDR3 protein. Of 450,000 to 700,000 distinct CDR3 sequences listed, around 45% were seen once; the top ten hold around 20%. Sample: peripheral blood or thyroid tissue (not recorded which). The source of these receptors is an adult woman with Graves' disease, either hyperthyroidism or ophthalmopathy (not recorded which).

This clonotype was counted ten times or more. The J gene is TRBJ1-2, the V gene TRBV24-1; 7 bases line up with TRBD1. Germline V gives CDR1 KGHDR, CDR2 SFDVKD. The ends lost 10 bases at V and 8 bases at J; junction bases unmatched: 12. The CDR3 has 13 residues. The CDR3 here is CATDPTGMGGYTF. CDR3 in DNA: TGTGCCACAGATCCGACAGGGATGGGGGGCTACACCTTC.

This clonotype was counted a single time. This chain joins TRBV10-3 and TRBJ1-1; D is possibly TRBD1 (6 bases). Germline CDR1 is ENHRY and CDR2 is SYGVKD. The CDR3 is made up of 13 amino acids. The V and J ends lost 7 bases and 6 bases respectively, with 15 bases between them. The CDR3 region is CAITEGVRSEAFF. In DNA, the CDR3 is TGTGCCATCACCGAGGGGGTTCGGTCTGAAGCTTTCTTT.

The chain has TRBV6-1 and TRBJ2-5; 12 bases are a match to TRBD1. V lost 5 bases and J lost 5; bases outside the gene matches: 12. Germline CDR1 and CDR2: MNHNS and SASEGT. CDR3 size: 17 residues. In nucleotides, the CDR3 is TGTGCCAGCAGTCCCCCCCGCCGGGACAGGGGGCGGGAGACCCAGTACTTC. Amino acids: CASSPPRRDRGRETQYF.

This clonotype was seen repeatedly, ten times or more. The chain couples TRBV6-1 to TRBJ1-3; D is uncertain. CDR1 and CDR2 (germline): MNHNS, SASEGT. Trimming shortened V by 0 bases and J by 2 bases, and 2 bases separated the two germline ends. The CDR3 sequence is 13 residues long. In DNA, the CDR3 is TGTGCCAGCAGTGAAGCCCCTGGAAACACCATATATTTT. Its translation: CASSEAPGNTIYF.

This clonotype was seen at least ten times. The chain is built from TRBV28 and TRBJ1-1; D perhaps matches TRBD1 (5 bases). V was pared by 3 bases and J by 0 bases, with 14 bases between. Germline loops: CDR1 MDHEN, CDR2 SYDVKM. The CDR3 covers 16 residues. The CDR3 sequence is CASSFRGGYMNTEAFF. CDR3 coding DNA: TGTGCCAGCAGTTTTAGGGGTGGGTATATGAACACTGAAGCTTTCTTT.

This clonotype has at least ten counts. The chain is built from TRBV5-8 and TRBJ1-2, with D uncertain. There are 14 residues in the CDR3. V lost 2 bases and J lost 3, with 11 bases in between. The germline V gene has CDR1 SGHTS and CDR2 YDEGEE. The CDR3, as DNA: TGTGCCAGCAGCTTATACGAAACGTACTATGGCTACACCTTC. Its protein product is CASSLYETYYGYTF.

The chain employs TRBV20-1 and TRBJ2-5; D is tentatively TRBD1 or TRBD2 (6 bases each). This CDR3 has 13 amino acids. Per germline, CDR1 DFQATT and CDR2 SNEGSKA (reference sequence). Trimming removed 1 base at V and 5 bases at J, with 11 bases between. CDR3 nucleotide sequence: TGCAGTGCTAGAGGAGGGGGAGGCGAGACCCAGTACTTC. Its protein product is CSARGGGGETQYF.

This clonotype was seen ten or more times. This chain links TRBV7-8 with TRBJ1-1, with unresolved D. There are 12 residues in the CDR3. V was shortened by 3 bases and J by 4 bases, with 6 bases between the two germline ends. Germline CDR1 reads SGHVS; CDR2 reads FQNEAQ. The CDR3 loop reads CASSFGFTEAFF. DNA for the CDR3: TGTGCCAGCAGCTTTGGGTTCACTGAAGCTTTCTTT. The full variable domain, with the rest looked up from reference TRBV7-8 and TRBJ1-1, is GAGVSQSPRYKVAKRGQDVALRCDPISGHVSLFWYQQALGQGPEFLTYFQNEAQLDKSGLPSDRFFAERPEGSVSTLKIQRTQQEDSAVYLCASSFGFTEAFFGQGTRLTVV.

This rearrangement joins TRBV19 to TRBJ1-2; D ambiguous. Germline lookup yields CDR1 LNHDA and CDR2 SQIVND (reference sequence). The V end lost 5 bases, the J end lost 8 bases, and 15 bases lay between the germline ends. The CDR3 extends over 13 amino acids. The CDR3 reads CASSPRTERGYTF. The DNA of the CDR3 is TGTGCCAGTAGTCCAAGGACGGAAAGGGGCTACACCTTC.

The V gene is TRBV5-1, the J gene TRBJ1-6; weak D call: TRBD1 (5 bases). This CDR3 spans 14 amino acids. Germline CDR1 SGHRS, CDR2 YFSETQ. V gave up 4 bases and J gave up 4 bases, with 9 bases separating them. CDR3 nucleotides: TGCGCCAGCAGCCGGGACCGGTATAATTCACCCCTCCACTTT. Encoded protein: CASSRDRYNSPLHF.

This clonotype was counted ten times or more. The chain employs TRBV10-3 and TRBJ1-5; D ambiguous. The CDR3 runs 14 residues. Trimming cost V 2 bases and J 4 bases, with 9 bases left between them. Germline assignment: CDR1 ENHRY and CDR2 SYGVKD. CDR3 coding DNA: TGTGCCATCAGTGAGGCAGGACTTAATCAGCCCCAGCATTTT. Translation: CAISEAGLNQPQHF.

V usage is TRBV5-1 and J usage is TRBJ1-1, with D tentatively TRBD1 (6 bases). Germline CDR1 SGHRS, CDR2 YFSETQ. This CDR3 region has 15 residues. V was pared by 3 bases and J by 1 base, with 13 bases between. The CDR3 coding sequence is TGCGCCAGCAGCTGGGGGGGCGTGGGGAACACTGAAGCTTTCTTT. This sequence encodes CASSWGGVGNTEAFF.

V gene TRBV6-1 combines with J gene TRBJ1-5; D gene unclear. CDR1 is MNHNS and CDR2 is SASEGT in the germline V gene. The V gene lost 4 bases and the J gene lost 7 bases, with 14 bases spanning the gap. This CDR3 is built from 14 residues. The CDR3 here is CASSASQSGQPQHF. For the CDR3, the DNA is TGTGCCAGCAGTGCTTCGCAGTCTGGACAGCCCCAGCATTTT.

This clonotype has only a few counts. The gene calls are TRBV19 and TRBJ1-5; unclear D gene. This CDR3 has 13 residues. Germline-derived CDR1 and CDR2 are LNHDA and SQIVND (reference sequence). The V end was cut by 9 bases, the J end by 5 bases, with 14 bases between. CDR3 in DNA: TGTGCCAGCACCATCCGGGGTGATCAGCCCCAGCATTTT. The encoded protein is CASTIRGDQPQHF.

There are many counts of this clonotype. The CDR3 nucleotides are TGTGCCAGCAGTCCCCGGGGGATCTATAATTCACCCCTCCACTTT. Its translation: CASSPRGIYNSPLHF. The chain carries TRBV27 and TRBJ1-6; TRBD1 is a possible D gene (5 bases). Trimming removed 5 bases from V and 3 bases from J, with 11 bases in between. CDR1 and CDR2 from the germline V gene are MNHEY and SMNVEV (reference sequence). The CDR3 extends over 15 amino acids.

V is TRBV10-3 and J is TRBJ2-2, with D possibly being TRBD1 (6 bases). V lost 3 bases and J lost 1, with 6 bases in between. The CDR3 has 14 residues. CDR1 ENHRY and CDR2 SYGVKD come from the germline V gene. The CDR3 bases are TGTGCCATCAGTGAACAGGGGAACACCGGGGAGCTGTTTTTT. Encoded protein: CAISEQGNTGELFF.

This clonotype was seen repeatedly, ten times or more. J is TRBJ1-5 and V is TRBV7-4, with D tentatively TRBD1 (5 bases). Trimming removed 2 bases at V and 4 bases at J, with 18 bases between. This CDR3 has 17 amino acids. Germline values: CDR1 SGHVT, CDR2 SQSDAQ. The CDR3 spells CASSLKIRPTANQPQHF. The CDR3 coding sequence is TGTGCCAGCAGCTTAAAAATTCGTCCGACAGCTAATCAGCCCCAGCATTTT.

CDR3 protein: CASSEAQLAGTGNEKLFF. In nucleotides, the CDR3 is TGTGCCAGCAGTGAAGCGCAATTGGCCGGGACAGGGAACGAAAAACTGTTTTTT. V and J are TRBV2 and TRBJ1-4, with 9 bases fitting TRBD1. The CDR3 covers 18 residues. The germline CDR1 and CDR2 sequences are SNHLY and FYNNEI. Trimming removed 0 bases from V and 8 bases from J; junction bases left unmatched: 13.

This chain links TRBV7-2 with TRBJ1-2, with D uncertain. The germline gives CDR1 SGHTA, CDR2 FQGNSA. Trimming removed 2 bases from V and 3 bases from J, with 10 bases in between. The CDR3 consists of 14 residues. The CDR3 reads CASSLIRTDYGYTF. Here the CDR3 DNA reads TGTGCCAGCAGCTTAATTCGGACCGACTATGGCTACACCTTC.

This clonotype was seen repeatedly, ten times or more. The CDR3 loop reads CSANNRGSGYLGNSNQPQHF. CDR3 bases: TGCAGTGCTAATAACAGGGGAAGTGGGTATCTAGGTAATAGCAATCAGCCCCAGCATTTT. The chain uses TRBV20-1 and TRBJ1-5; 7 nucleotides line up with TRBD1. CDR3 size: 20 residues. Trimming cost V 4 bases and J 0 bases; bases outside gene matches: 21. CDR1 DFQATT and CDR2 SNEGSKA come from the germline V gene (reference sequence).

This clonotype was counted at least ten times. V gene TRBV9 combines with J gene TRBJ2-2; 7 nucleotides line up with TRBD1. The CDR3 is 14 amino acids. After removal of 7 bases from V and 0 bases from J, the junction contained 3 bases not matched to a gene. Germline-derived CDR1 and CDR2 are SGDLS and YYNGEE. The CDR3 sequence is CASRDRSNTGELFF. In nucleotides, the CDR3 is TGTGCCAGCCGGGACAGATCGAACACCGGGGAGCTGTTTTTT. Supplemented by reference TRBV9 and TRBJ2-2, the full variable domain reads DSGVTQTPKHLITATGQRVTLRCSPRSGDLSVYWYQQSLDQGLQFLIQYYNGEERAKGNILERFSAQQFPDLHSELNLSSLELGDSALYFCASRDRSNTGELFFGEGSRLTVL.

At least ten counts were recorded for this clonotype. This chain joins TRBV2 and TRBJ1-1; 7 bases line up with TRBD1. Looked up from germline, CDR1 is SNHLY and CDR2 is FYNNEI. The CDR3 is made up of 15 amino acids. V lost 2 bases, J lost 6 bases, and 9 bases stayed unmatched. This chain's CDR3 is CASSESGTAPAEAFF. DNA of the CDR3: TGTGCCAGCAGTGAATCCGGGACAGCCCCCGCTGAAGCTTTCTTT.

This clonotype was recorded at least ten times. V gene TRBV6-1 combines with J gene TRBJ2-2; no clear D. CDR1 MNHNS and CDR2 SASEGT come from the germline V gene. The ends were cut back, 10 bases at V and 0 bases at J, with 15 bases in the middle. The CDR3 length is 15 residues. The CDR3 nucleotides are TGTGCCACTCTACCGTCTATCGCGAACACCGGGGAGCTGTTTTTT. It encodes CATLPSIANTGELFF.

This clonotype came up once. This chain joins TRBV19 and TRBJ1-5; a possible D gene is TRBD1 (6 bases). Trimming removed 7 bases at V and 5 bases at J, with 12 bases between. Germline CDR1 reads LNHDA; CDR2 reads SQIVND (reference sequence). The CDR3 length is 13 residues. CDR3 in amino acids: CASNTGSYQPQHF. The CDR3 DNA reads as TGTGCCAGTAATACAGGGTCCTATCAGCCCCAGCATTTT.

The V call is TRBV2, the J call TRBJ1-5, with 7 bases lining up with TRBD1. The CDR3 length is 12 residues. The germline V gene has CDR1 SNHLY and CDR2 FYNNEI. J gave up 6 bases and V 11 bases, and 7 bases lay outside the gene matches. The CDR3 DNA follows: TGTGCCGCCGTAGGGGGCGGTCAGCCCCAGCATTTT. The encoded protein is CAAVGGGQPQHF. The full variable domain, rest sourced from reference TRBV2 and TRBJ1-5, is EPEVTQTPSHQVTQMGQEVILRCVPISNHLYFYWYRQILGQKVEFLVSFYNNEISEKSEIFDDQFSVERPDGSNFTLKIRSTKLEDSAMYFCAAVGGGQPQHFGDGTRLSIL.